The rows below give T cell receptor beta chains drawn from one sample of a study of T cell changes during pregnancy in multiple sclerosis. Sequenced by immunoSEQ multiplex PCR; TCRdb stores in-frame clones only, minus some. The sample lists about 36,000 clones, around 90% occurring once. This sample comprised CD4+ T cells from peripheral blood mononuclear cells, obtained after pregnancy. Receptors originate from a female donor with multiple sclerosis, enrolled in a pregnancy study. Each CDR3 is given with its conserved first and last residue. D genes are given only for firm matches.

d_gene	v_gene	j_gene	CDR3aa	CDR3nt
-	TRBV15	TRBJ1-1	CATSRPSSGSEAFF	TGTGCCACCAGCAGACCCTCCTCGGGTTCTGAAGCTTTCTTT
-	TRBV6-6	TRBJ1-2	CASSRGGGGGGYTF	TGTGCCAGCAGCCGCGGCGGCGGTGGGGGGGGCTACACCTTC
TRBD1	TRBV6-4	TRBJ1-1	CASSDVLGQGDDTEAFF	TGTGCCAGCAGTGACGTTTTGGGACAGGGGGACGATACTGAAGCTTTCTTT
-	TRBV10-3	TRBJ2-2	CAISESGRNTGELFF	TGTGCCATCAGTGAGTCTGGTAGGAACACCGGGGAGCTGTTTTTT
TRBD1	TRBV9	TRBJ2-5	CASSPGTAGETQYF	TGTGCCAGCAGCCCCGGGACAGCCGGAGAGACCCAGTACTTC
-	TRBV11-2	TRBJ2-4	CASSSNRAAKNIQYF	TGTGCCAGCAGCTCCAACAGGGCCGCCAAAAACATTCAGTACTTC
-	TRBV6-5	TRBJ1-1	CASSRPGGNTEAFF	TGTGCCAGCAGTCGCCCGGGGGGGAACACTGAAGCTTTCTTT
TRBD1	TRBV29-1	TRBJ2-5	CSVEGGQGVYEQYF	TGCAGCGTTGAAGGGGGACAGGGGGTGTATGAGCAGTACTTC
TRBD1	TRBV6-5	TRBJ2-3	CASSRSRGQGDTQYF	TGTGCCAGCAGTCGATCCAGGGGGCAGGGAGATACGCAGTATTTT
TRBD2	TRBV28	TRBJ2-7	CASSLSAGGYEQYF	TGTGCCAGCAGTTTATCGGCGGGAGGCTACGAGCAGTACTTC
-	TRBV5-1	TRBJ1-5	CASSLAGGGDQPQHF	TGCGCCAGCAGCTTGGCCGGAGGGGGGGATCAGCCCCAGCATTTT
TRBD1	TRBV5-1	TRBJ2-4	CASSLRQGLAKNIQYF	TGCGCCAGCAGCTTGCGACAGGGCTTAGCCAAAAACATTCAGTACTTC
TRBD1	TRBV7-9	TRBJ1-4	CASSSGQGVSTNEKLFF	TGTGCCAGCAGCTCGGGACAGGGGGTTTCAACTAATGAAAAACTGTTTTTT